Given below is one T cell receptor (beta chain) in context. Other nucleotide sequences in the sample specify the same CDR3. The sample originates from a study of control samples from healthy donors and cancer patients. Method: immunoSEQ multiplex PCR; TCRdb's copy keeps in-frame clones and lacks some. The table shows just over 150,000 clones, with roughly 94% occurring only once. V was cut by 6 bases and J by 0 bases, with 18 bases left in between. There are 16 residues in the CDR3. Germline-derived CDR1 and CDR2 are MNHEY and SMNVEV (reference sequence). The source of this sequence is a woman in her thirties or forties in good health. The J gene is TRBJ2-7, the V gene TRBV27; possibly TRBD2 for D (6 bases). Sample: blood. CDR3 nucleotides: TGTGCCAGCAGGTGCCCCGCAGAGACTAGCTCCTACGAGCAGTACTTC. Its protein product is CASRCPAETSSYEQYF.